Shown below are 23 T cell receptor beta chains from a single sample sequenced in a study of shared clonotypes between healthy human individuals. Method: immunoSEQ multiplex PCR; TCRdb's copy keeps in-frame clones and lacks some. The sample consists of hundreds of thousands of clones, roughly 72% of them appearing once. The sample consisted of PBMCs. Receptors were obtained from a woman aged 40 to 55 in good health. Some clones in this sample may be carry-over from other donors' samples.

The chain recombines TRBV11-2 with TRBJ2-6; no firm D call. The CDR3 runs to 17 residues. V dropped 3 bases and J dropped 0 bases, with 12 bases sitting between them. CDR1 is SGHAT, CDR2 FQNNGV, per germline. CDR3: CASSFRAPSSGANVLTF. CDR3 nucleotide sequence: TGTGCCAGCAGCTTCCGGGCCCCTAGCTCTGGGGCCAACGTCCTGACTTTC.

This clone was seen once. This sequence joins TRBV5-1 and TRBJ2-7; tentatively, D is TRBD1 (6 bases). The V gene's germline CDR1 is SGHRS and CDR2 YFSETQ. The length of the CDR3 is 12 residues. V was clipped by 8 bases and J by 4 bases, with 13 bases between them. CDR3 in DNA: TGCGCCAGTACGAGTCAGGGGTACGAGCAGTACTTC. As protein: CASTSQGYEQYF.

The CDR3 reads CSVDLGGPVDTQYF. CDR3 nucleotide sequence: TGCAGCGTGGACCTGGGAGGGCCTGTAGATACGCAGTATTTT. V gene TRBV29-1 combines with J gene TRBJ2-3; 7 bases are shared with TRBD2. The germline CDR1 and CDR2 sequences are SQVTM and ANQGSEA. The CDR3 is made up of 14 amino acids. J gave up 5 bases and V 6 bases, and 11 bases lay outside the gene matches.

J is TRBJ1-2 and V is TRBV28, with 7 positions matching TRBD1. Germline V lookup: CDR1 MDHEN, CDR2 SYDVKM. V shed 5 bases, J shed 6 bases, and the junction held 12 bases outside the gene matches. This CDR3 is built from 15 residues. This CDR3 is CASSQPGRGFDGYTF. Written as DNA, the CDR3 is TGTGCCAGCAGTCAGCCGGGCAGGGGGTTTGATGGCTACACCTTC.

This clone was counted once. V is TRBV9 and J is TRBJ2-1, with TRBD1 as a possible D gene (6 bases). Trimming stripped 0 bases from V and 8 bases from J, with 18 bases between. The CDR3 covers 16 residues. From germline, CDR1 is SGDLS and CDR2 YYNGEE. CDR3 loop: CASSVAGTLSIHEQFF. The CDR3 DNA sequence: TGTGCCAGCAGCGTAGCCGGGACATTGAGTATCCATGAGCAGTTCTTC.

This chain links TRBV5-6 with TRBJ1-5; D is undetermined. V lost 2 bases to trimming and J lost 2 bases, with 14 bases between them. CDR1 and CDR2 (germline): SGHDT, YYEEEE. The CDR3 is made up of 16 amino acids. CDR3 loop: CASSFWVPFGNQPQHF. DNA of the CDR3: TGTGCCAGCAGCTTTTGGGTACCATTCGGCAATCAGCCCCAGCATTTT.

The chain uses TRBV6-1 and TRBJ1-2; 8 positions agree with TRBD1. V dropped 3 bases and J dropped 7; count of bases not matched to a gene: 13. Germline V gene data show CDR1 as MNHNS and CDR2 as SASEGT. The CDR3 extends over 16 amino acids. This CDR3 reads CASSDPDRVSLGGYTF. The DNA for the CDR3 is TGTGCCAGCAGTGACCCGGACAGGGTCTCCCTCGGTGGCTACACCTTC.

V and J are TRBV30 and TRBJ1-2; the D gene is possibly TRBD1 (5 bases). The CDR3 spans 16 residues. Germline CDR1 GTSNPN, CDR2 SVGIG (reference sequence). The V end was cut by 1 base, the J end by 6 bases, with 21 bases between. CDR3 nucleotides: TGTGCCTGGAGTGGGAGCGGCCAGGGCGTTTGGGATGGCTACACCTTC. This codes for CAWSGSGQGVWDGYTF.

V and J are TRBV7-9 and TRBJ1-6; the match to TRBD1 covers 7 bases. Per the germline V gene, CDR1 is SEHNR and CDR2 is FQNEAQ (reference sequence). CDR3 length: 14 residues. Trimming at V came to 5 bases and at J to 8 bases, leaving 6 bases not matched to a gene. As DNA, the CDR3 is TGTGCCAGCAGCCTGACAGGGATGGATTCACCCCTCCACTTT. Its translation: CASSLTGMDSPLHF. Supplemented by reference TRBV7-9 and TRBJ1-6, the full variable domain reads DTGVSQNPRHKITKRGQNVTFRCDPISEHNRLYWYRQTLGQGPEFLTYFQNEAQLEKSRLLSDRFSAERPKGSFSTLEIQRTEQGDSAMYLCASSLTGMDSPLHFGNGTRLTVT.

The chain combines TRBV19 with TRBJ2-2, with 12 bases identical to TRBD2. Germline CDR1 is LNHDA and CDR2 is SQIVND (reference sequence). The CDR3 covers 17 residues. With 3 bases clipped from V and 6 bases from J, the junction kept 8 bases outside the gene matches. CDR3 sequence: CASSIFWLAGGPGELFF. The CDR3 region has the DNA TGTGCCAGTAGTATTTTTTGGCTAGCGGGAGGGCCCGGGGAGCTGTTTTTT. Together with reference TRBV19 and TRBJ2-2, the CDR3 gives the full variable domain: DGGITQSPKYLFRKEGQNVTLSCEQNLNHDAMYWYRQDPGQGLRLIYYSQIVNDFQKGDIAEGYSVSREKKESFPLTVTSAQKNPTAFYLCASSIFWLAGGPGELFFGEGSRLTVL.

The chain combines TRBV11-3 with TRBJ2-7, with unresolved D. Trimming removed 5 bases from V and 2 bases from J, with 13 bases in between. Germline CDR1 is SGHNT and CDR2 is YENEEA. The CDR3 loop spans 14 amino acids. In nucleotides, the CDR3 is TGTGCCAGCAGCGAATACGGGCGGCCCTACGAGCAGTACTTC. This encodes CASSEYGRPYEQYF.

The J gene is TRBJ1-1, the V gene TRBV18, with D possibly matching TRBD1 (5 bases). Between the trimmed V and J ends, which lost 6 bases and 3 bases, there was a span of 14 bases. The germline gives CDR1 KGHSH, CDR2 LQKENI. CDR3 length equals 14 residues. The CDR3 DNA follows: TGTGCCAGCTCGCCAGGGATTTCGGACACTGAAGCTTTCTTT. Protein product: CASSPGISDTEAFF.

The chain combines TRBV2 with TRBJ2-1; D not certain. Trimming removed 6 bases from V and 2 bases from J, with 11 bases in between. CDR3 length: 14 amino acids. CDR1 and CDR2 from the germline V gene are SNHLY and FYNNEI. CDR3 bases: TGTGCCAGCAGGCGGACCGATACCTACAATGAGCAGTTCTTC. It specifies CASRRTDTYNEQFF.

V gene TRBV7-9 combines with J gene TRBJ2-3, with TRBD2 matching 10 bases. Germline V gene lookup returns CDR1 SEHNR and CDR2 FQNEAQ (reference sequence). Losses at the gene ends were 3 bases for V and 6 bases for J; bases not matched to a gene: 9. This CDR3 is built from 16 residues. The CDR3 DNA reads TGTGCCAGCAGCTTGGGAACTAGCGGGATTGACGATACGCAGTATTTT. Translation: CASSLGTSGIDDTQYF.

As regards this clone: The same CDR3 arises from other DNA sequences in this sample as well. The rearrangement uses TRBV19 and TRBJ2-7; the match to TRBD2 covers 10 bases. Germline assignment: CDR1 LNHDA and CDR2 SQIVND (reference sequence). The CDR3 spans 15 residues. With 1 base clipped from V and 1 base from J, the junction kept 1 base outside the gene matches. The CDR3 spells CASSIGTSGSYEQYF. CDR3 in DNA: TGTGCCAGTAGTATAGGGACTAGCGGATCCTACGAGCAGTACTTC.

This rearrangement joins TRBV15 to TRBJ2-7, with 9 bases matching TRBD1. Per germline, CDR1 LNHNV and CDR2 YYDKDF (reference sequence). V shed 2 bases and J 2 bases; nucleotides not matched to a gene: 4. The CDR3 spans 15 residues. CDR3 protein: CATSRYRDRAYEQYF. The CDR3 region has the DNA TGTGCCACCAGCAGATACCGGGACAGGGCCTACGAGCAGTACTTC.

The genes are TRBV13 and TRBJ2-1, with D possibly being TRBD2 (6 bases). V was cut by 3 bases and J by 10 bases, with 19 bases left in between. The CDR3 covers 15 residues. CDR1 and CDR2 from the germline V gene are PRHDT and FYEKMQ (reference sequence). The CDR3 sequence: CASSFSVARLGEQFF. The CDR3 coding sequence is TGTGCCAGCAGCTTCAGCGTAGCGCGACTAGGAGAGCAGTTCTTC. Using reference TRBV13 and TRBJ2-1 for the parts outside the CDR3, the full variable domain is AAGVIQSPRHLIKEKRETATLKCYPIPRHDTVYWYQQGPGQDPQFLISFYEKMQSDKGSIPDRFSAQQFSDYHSELNMSSLELGDSALYFCASSFSVARLGEQFFGPGTRLTVL.

This chain links TRBV6-4 with TRBJ2-1; TRBD2 matches 9 bases. This CDR3 region has 17 residues. V shed 6 bases, J shed 0 bases, and the junction held 9 bases outside the gene matches. From germline, CDR1 is MRHNA and CDR2 SNTAGT. The CDR3 loop is CASSSSSGGSSYNEQFF. The CDR3 DNA reads as TGTGCCAGCAGCTCTAGTAGCGGGGGTAGCTCCTACAATGAGCAGTTCTTC.

V gene TRBV6-1 combines with J gene TRBJ1-4; 10 positions match TRBD1. V lost 5 bases to trimming and J lost 6 bases; unmatched junction nucleotides: 6. The CDR3 length is 15 residues. Germline V gene sequence: CDR1 MNHNS, CDR2 SASEGT. The DNA for the CDR3 is TGTGCCAGCAGTCCCCGGGACAGGGGTTATGAAAAACTGTTTTTT. Residues: CASSPRDRGYEKLFF.

The V call is TRBV7-2, the J call TRBJ1-3; possible D gene TRBD1, 5 bases. CDR1 and CDR2 (germline): SGHTA, FQGNSA. Trimming pared 4 bases from V and 0 bases from J, leaving 10 bases between. The CDR3 length is 15 residues. The CDR3 nucleotides read TGTGCCAGCAGCTCAAGACAGAACTCTGGAAACACCATATATTTT. The encoded protein is CASSSRQNSGNTIYF. The variable domain in full, with the rest retrieved from reference TRBV7-2 and TRBJ1-3, is GAGVSQSPSNKVTEKGKDVELRCDPISGHTALYWYRQSLGQGLEFLIYFQGNSAPDKSGLPSDRFSAERTGGSVSTLTIQRTQQEDSAVYLCASSSRQNSGNTIYFGEGSWLTVV.

Concerning this clone itself: Other nucleotide sequences in the sample specify the same CDR3. The chain uses TRBV5-4 and TRBJ2-6, with D uncertain. With 1 base removed from V and 0 bases from J, the gap between germline ends came to 5 bases. This CDR3 is built from 15 residues. Germline V gene data show CDR1 as SGHNT and CDR2 as YYREEE (reference sequence). CDR3 bases: TGTGCCAGCAGCTTGCCCAGCTCTGGGGCCAACGTCCTGACTTTC. Encoded protein: CASSLPSSGANVLTF.

This clone was detected only a few times. This chain links TRBV7-2 with TRBJ2-3; TRBD2 matches at 14 bases. CDR3 length equals 17 residues. V shed 4 bases, J shed 5 bases, and the junction held 8 bases outside the gene matches. From germline, CDR1 is SGHTA and CDR2 FQGNSA. Written as DNA, the CDR3 is TGTGCCAGCAGCTCCCGACTAGCGGGAGGGCTCGGAGATACGCAGTATTTT. Translating gives CASSSRLAGGLGDTQYF.

This clone came up many times. This sample also contains other DNA sequences that code for the same CDR3. This sequence joins TRBV14 and TRBJ2-7, with 9 bases identical to TRBD1. V trimming: 4 bases; J trimming: 1 base; junction bases outside the gene matches: 5. The length of the CDR3 is 15 residues. Per germline, CDR1 SGHDN and CDR2 FVKESK. CDR3: CASSLDRGSSYEQYF. CDR3 in DNA: TGTGCCAGCAGCCTTGACAGGGGGTCTTCCTACGAGCAGTACTTC.